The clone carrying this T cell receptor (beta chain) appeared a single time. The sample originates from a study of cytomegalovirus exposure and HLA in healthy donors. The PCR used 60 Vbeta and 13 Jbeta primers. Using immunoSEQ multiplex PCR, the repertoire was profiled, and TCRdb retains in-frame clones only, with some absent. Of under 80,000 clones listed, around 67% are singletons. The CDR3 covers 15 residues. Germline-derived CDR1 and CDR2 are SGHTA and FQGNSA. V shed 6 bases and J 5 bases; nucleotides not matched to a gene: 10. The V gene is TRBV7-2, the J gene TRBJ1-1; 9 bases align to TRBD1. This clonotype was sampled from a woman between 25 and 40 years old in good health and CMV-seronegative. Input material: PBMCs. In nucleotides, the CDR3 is TGTGCCAGCAGACAACAGGGGGCGGTTCAGACTGAAGCTTTCTTT. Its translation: CASRQQGAVQTEAFF.